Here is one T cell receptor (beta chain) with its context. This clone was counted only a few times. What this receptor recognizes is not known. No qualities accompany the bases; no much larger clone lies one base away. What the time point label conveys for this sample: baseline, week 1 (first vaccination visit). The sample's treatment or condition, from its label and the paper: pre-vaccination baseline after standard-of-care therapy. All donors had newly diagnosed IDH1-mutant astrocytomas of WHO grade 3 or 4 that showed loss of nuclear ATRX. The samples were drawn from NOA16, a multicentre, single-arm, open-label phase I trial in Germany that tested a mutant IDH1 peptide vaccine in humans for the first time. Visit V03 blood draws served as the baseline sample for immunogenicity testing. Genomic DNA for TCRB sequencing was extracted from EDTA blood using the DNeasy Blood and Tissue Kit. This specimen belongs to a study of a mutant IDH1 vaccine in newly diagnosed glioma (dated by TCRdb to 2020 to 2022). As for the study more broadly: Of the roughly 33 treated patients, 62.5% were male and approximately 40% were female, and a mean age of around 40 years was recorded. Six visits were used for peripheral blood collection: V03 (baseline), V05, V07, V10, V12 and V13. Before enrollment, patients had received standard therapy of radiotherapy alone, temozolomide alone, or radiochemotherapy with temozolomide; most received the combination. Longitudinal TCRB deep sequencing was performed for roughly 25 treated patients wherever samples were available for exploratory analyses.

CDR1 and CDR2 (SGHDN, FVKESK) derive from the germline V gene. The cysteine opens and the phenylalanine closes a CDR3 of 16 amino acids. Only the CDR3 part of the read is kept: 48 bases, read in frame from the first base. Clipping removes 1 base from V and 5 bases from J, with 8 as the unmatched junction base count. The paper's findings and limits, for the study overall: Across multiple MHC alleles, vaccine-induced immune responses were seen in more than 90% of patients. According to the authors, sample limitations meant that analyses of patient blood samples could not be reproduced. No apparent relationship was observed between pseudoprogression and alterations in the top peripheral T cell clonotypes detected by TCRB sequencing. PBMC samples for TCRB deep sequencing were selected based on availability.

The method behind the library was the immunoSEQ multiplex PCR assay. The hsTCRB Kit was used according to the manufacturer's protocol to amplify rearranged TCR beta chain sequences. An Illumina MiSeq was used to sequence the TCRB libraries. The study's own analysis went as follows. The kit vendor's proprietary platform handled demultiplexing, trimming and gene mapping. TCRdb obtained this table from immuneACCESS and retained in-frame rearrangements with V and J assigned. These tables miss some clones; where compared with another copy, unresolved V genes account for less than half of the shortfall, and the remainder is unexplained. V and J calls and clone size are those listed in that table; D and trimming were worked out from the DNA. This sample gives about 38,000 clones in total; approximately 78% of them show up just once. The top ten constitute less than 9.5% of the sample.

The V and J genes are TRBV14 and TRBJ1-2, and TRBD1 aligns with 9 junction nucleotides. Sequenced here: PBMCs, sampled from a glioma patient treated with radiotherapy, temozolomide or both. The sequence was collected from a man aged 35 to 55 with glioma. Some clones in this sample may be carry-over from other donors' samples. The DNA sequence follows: TGTGCCAGCAGCCAAGTGTCACAGGGGGCGTTATATGGCTACACCTTC. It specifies CASSQVSQGALYGYTF.